This TCR beta chain was observed in a study of blood T cell repertoires in COVID-19 (dated by TCRdb to the early 2020s). For context, the study as a whole: Collaborator samples came from the United States, Italy and Spain and covered acute and convalescent phases of COVID-19. The material from the prospective study consisted of cDNA or gDNA derived from T cells, B-cell-depleted T cells, or PBMCs. The dataset comprised deeply sampled blood TCRbeta repertoires from subjects exposed to, actively infected with, or recovered from COVID-19. The repertoires were made available in a free public database intended to serve as a resource for research on the immune response to SARS-CoV-2. The samples were drawn from two sources: the first 160 participants of the ongoing ImmuneRACE study, and over 1,000 subjects contributed by 6 global collaborators. Sample metadata almost always included a de-identified subject ID, COVID-19 status, age in years and sex. Where HLA class I and class II types were available, the types were taken from metadata supplied by the sample provider, not from assay-based typing.

What the work shows at the level of the full study, not this receptor alone: The quantity of clinical and demographic metadata differed by source and by participant and was supplied without curation.

Notes on this clone: What this receptor recognizes is not known. No much larger clone is present one base from it, and per-base qualities are unavailable. The sample contains more than one DNA sequence encoding this CDR3.

The CDR3 holds 15 amino acids from the cysteine to the phenylalanine. Here the CDR3 DNA is all that survives: 45 bases in frame from base 1. The germline V gene encodes CDR1 SGHDT and CDR2 YYEEEE. For this chain, trimming is 2 bases at the V end and 1 base at the J end, and the number of junction bases without a gene match is 2. Another Seattle source contributed samples from volunteer blood donors who had recovered from COVID-19. The collaborating institutions used their own protocols to collect whole blood in K2EDTA tubes. Collaborator samples were shipped for TCRbeta analysis as frozen whole blood, isolated PBMCs, or DNA extracted from either sample type. The immunoSEQ Assay, a bias-controlled multiplex PCR, was used to amplify TCRbeta CDR3 regions from genomic DNA. From the authors' description of their analysis: The number of nucleated cells in each sample was estimated by amplification of reference gene primers within the assay. To quantify the absolute abundance of each unique TCRbeta CDR3 rearrangement, sequence reads were collapsed and filtered. For each sample, productive Simpson clonality was calculated as the square root of Simpson's diversity index over productive rearrangements. Entries here come from immuneACCESS through TCRdb and include only in-frame sequences with V and J called. Some clones fail to appear in such tables; in the studies checked, an unresolved V gene covers under half of the shortfall, and the cause of the remainder is unknown. D and trimming come from the DNA, and the V and J calls and clone size come from that table. This sample has 200,000 or so clones in its table, and 65% to 90% of those were observed once. Clones ranked in the top ten supply approximately 2.4% of the sample.

The sequence came from a man aged 40-55 years who had recovered from COVID-19. Specimen: peripheral blood. The V gene is TRBV5-6 and the J gene is TRBJ2-3; 9 central bases correspond to TRBD2. The DNA reads TGTGCCAGCAGCTTACTAGCGGGCGGCACAGATACGCAGTATTTT. This gives the protein CASSLLAGGTDTQYF.